This is a list of T cell receptor beta chains from one sample in a study of patients and donors after allogeneic stem cell transplantation. MiXCR, applied by TCRdb to the RT-PCR reads, yields one record per CDR3 protein. The table lists approximately 410,000 distinct CDR3 sequences, approximately 16% of them singletons. Specimen: blood, either unsorted or a sorted T cell fraction (not recorded which). These receptors were taken from a human donor who was either an allogeneic HSCT recipient or a stem cell or donor lymphocyte infusion donor (not recorded which). It is not recorded whose cells these are; they may come from a transplant donor. CDR3s include the opening cysteine and the closing phenylalanine or tryptophan. The order of the fields is V gene, clone size, J gene, D gene, CDR3 protein, CDR3 DNA. D genes are given only for firm matches. Clone size, where shown, is once, few, many, or a class for clones that have expanded.

TRBV6-2/TRBV6-3	few	TRBJ1-3	NA	CASTLQAGNTIYF	TGTGCCAGCACTCTCCAGGCTGGAAACACCATATATTTT
TRBV7-9	NA	TRBJ2-5	TRBD2	CASSLASGSMETQYF	TGTGCCAGCAGCTTAGCTAGCGGGAGCATGGAGACCCAGTACTTC
TRBV19	NA	TRBJ2-1	NA	CASSTPGVGSPGEQFF	TGTGCCAGTAGTACCCCCGGAGTGGGGAGTCCGGGTGAGCAGTTCTTC
TRBV6-1	NA	TRBJ2-2	TRBD1	CASRSGQLNTGELFF	TGTGCCAGCAGGTCGGGACAGTTAAACACCGGGGAGCTGTTTTTT
TRBV6-2/TRBV6-3	few	TRBJ2-3	TRBD2	CASSLRSSGRSTDTQYF	TGTGCCAGCAGCCTGCGGAGTAGCGGGAGGAGCACAGATACGCAGTATTTT
TRBV9	few	TRBJ2-5	TRBD2	CASSSRAGGRQETQYF	TGTGCCAGCAGCTCCAGGGCGGGGGGGAGACAAGAGACCCAGTACTTC
TRBV5-1	few	TRBJ2-1	NA	CASSLADTYNEQFF	TGCGCCAGCAGCTTGGCCGACACCTACAATGAGCAGTTCTTC
TRBV3-1	NA	TRBJ2-7	NA	CASSRLGGEQYF	TGTGCCAGCAGCCGACTAGGCGGCGAGCAGTACTTC
TRBV19	NA	TRBJ1-3	NA	CASSIWENTIYF	TGTGCCAGTAGTATCTGGGAAAACACCATATATTTT
TRBV5-1	few	TRBJ2-5	NA	CASSFGLERPQYF	TGCGCCAGCAGCTTCGGACTGGAGAGACCCCAGTACTTC
TRBV4-2	NA	TRBJ1-5	NA	CASSQDMGSGNQPQHF	TGTGCCAGCAGCCAAGATATGGGCTCGGGCAATCAGCCCCAGCATTTT
TRBV10-3	few	TRBJ2-5	TRBD2	CAISGQRRGGGETQYF	TGTGCCATCAGTGGACAAAGGCGGGGGGGAGGGGAGACCCAGTACTTC
TRBV2	NA	TRBJ2-5	TRBD2	CASSGPSGRWLETQYF	TGTGCCAGCAGTGGTCCTAGCGGGAGATGGTTAGAGACCCAGTACTTC
TRBV7-3	few	TRBJ1-1	NA	CASSLTLRTPEAFF	TGTGCCAGCAGCTTAACGCTTCGGACTCCCGAAGCTTTCTTT
TRBV9	NA	TRBJ2-3	NA	CASSPRPGTDTQYF	TGTGCCAGCAGCCCCCGGCCCGGCACAGATACGCAGTATTTT
TRBV20-1	NA	TRBJ2-7	TRBD2	CSAREAGGNYEQYF	TGCAGTGCTAGAGAGGCGGGAGGGAACTACGAGCAGTACTTC
TRBV20-1	few	TRBJ1-2	NA	CSARDPRGRERAANYGYTF	TGCAGTGCTAGAGATCCCCGGGGGCGGGAAAGGGCAGCTAACTATGGCTACACCTTC
TRBV25-1	few	TRBJ2-2	NA	CASSENTVTGELFF	TGTGCCAGCAGTGAAAATACAGTGACCGGGGAGCTGTTTTTT
TRBV19	NA	TRBJ2-2	TRBD1	CASSIRDRGKAGELFF	TGTGCCAGTAGTATTCGAGACAGGGGGAAGGCCGGGGAGCTGTTTTTT
TRBV4-3	few	TRBJ2-1	TRBD1	CASSPGTGGSNEQFF	TGCGCCAGCAGTCCCGGGACAGGGGGCTCAAATGAGCAGTTCTTC
TRBV27	few	TRBJ2-1	NA	CASSLEPVSYNEQFF	TGTGCCAGCAGCCTGGAGCCCGTCTCCTACAATGAGCAGTTCTTC
TRBV29-1	few	TRBJ1-2	NA	CSVERASFKDGYTF	TGCAGCGTTGAAAGAGCTTCATTTAAGGATGGCTACACCTTC
TRBV18	few	TRBJ1-1	TRBD1	CASSPDRTLNTEAFF	TGTGCCAGCTCACCGGACAGGACCCTGAACACTGAAGCTTTCTTT
TRBV11-3	NA	TRBJ1-1	NA	CASSVREGSEAFF	TGTGCCAGCAGCGTCCGGGAGGGCTCTGAAGCTTTCTTT
TRBV9	NA	TRBJ2-3	NA	CASSVGDPGVDTQYF	TGTGCCAGCAGCGTAGGGGACCCGGGAGTAGATACGCAGTATTTT
TRBV6-1	few	TRBJ2-1	NA	CASSEVTVRNEQFF	TGTGCCAGCAGTGAAGTGACCGTCCGCAATGAGCAGTTCTTC
TRBV14	NA	TRBJ1-2	NA	CASSRIDRYGYTF	TGTGCCAGCAGCCGCATCGACCGCTATGGCTACACCTTC
TRBV20-1	few	TRBJ1-5	TRBD1	CSAFSGTGFQPQHF	TGCAGTGCTTTTTCCGGGACAGGGTTTCAGCCCCAGCATTTT
TRBV4-3	few	TRBJ2-7	NA	CASSYNPVGDRNEQYF	TGCGCCAGCAGCTACAATCCGGTGGGGGATAGAAACGAGCAGTACTTC
TRBV7-9	NA	TRBJ2-7	NA	CASSLVLSYEQYF	TGTGCCAGCAGCTTAGTCCTCAGCTACGAGCAGTACTTC
TRBV11-1	NA	TRBJ2-7	TRBD2	CASSRGTSGGGGISYEQYF	TGTGCCAGCAGTAGAGGGACTAGCGGGGGGGGTGGAATCTCCTACGAGCAGTACTTC
TRBV20-1	NA	TRBJ2-4	NA	CSARDELGIPKNIQYF	TGCAGTGCTAGAGATGAGCTGGGAATCCCCAAAAACATTCAGTACTTC
TRBV7-3	few	TRBJ1-2	NA	CASSPHGPGNYGYTF	TGTGCCAGCAGCCCCCATGGTCCTGGGAACTATGGCTACACCTTC
TRBV20-1	NA	TRBJ1-4	NA	CSARGSDPNEKLFF	TGCAGTGCTAGGGGGTCTGACCCTAATGAAAAACTGTTTTTT
TRBV12-3/TRBV12-4	few	TRBJ1-5	TRBD1	CASSHRGLPSNQPQHF	TGTGCCAGCAGTCACAGGGGGCTACCTAGCAATCAGCCCCAGCATTTT
TRBV7-9	NA	TRBJ1-1	NA	CASSLRDDEAFF	TGTGCCAGCAGCTTGAGGGACGATGAAGCTTTCTTT
TRBV5-1	few	TRBJ1-1	TRBD1	CASRGAGGATEAFF	TGCGCCAGCAGGGGGGCAGGGGGGGCCACTGAAGCTTTCTTT
TRBV10-3	NA	TRBJ1-6	TRBD1	CAIGAGGTRGDNSPLHF	TGTGCCATCGGAGCAGGGGGCACACGCGGAGATAATTCACCCCTCCACTTT
TRBV10-3	NA	TRBJ2-5	TRBD1	CAISRDRVQETQYF	TGTGCCATCAGCCGGGACAGAGTGCAAGAGACCCAGTACTTC
TRBV6-2/TRBV6-3	few	TRBJ2-1	TRBD2	CASSKLANEQFF	TGTGCCAGCAGTAAACTAGCGAATGAGCAGTTCTTC
TRBV6-1	NA	TRBJ1-5	NA	CASTRKGGLGQPQHF	TGTGCCAGCACCCGAAAGGGGGGCTTAGGACAGCCCCAGCATTTT
TRBV4-3	few	TRBJ1-5	NA	CASSQDWGGNQPQHF	TGCGCCAGCAGCCAAGATTGGGGGGGAAATCAGCCCCAGCATTTT
TRBV4-2	NA	TRBJ1-2	TRBD1	CASSQGAGTVNGYTF	TGTGCCAGCAGCCAAGGGGCCGGGACAGTGAATGGCTACACCTTC
TRBV4-2	few	TRBJ2-2	TRBD2	CASSQARGLAGATGELFF	TGTGCCAGCAGCCAAGCGAGGGGACTAGCGGGGGCTACCGGGGAGCTGTTTTTT
TRBV5-1	NA	TRBJ1-6	TRBD1	CASSLEGQLNSPLHF	TGCGCCAGCAGCTTGGAGGGACAGCTTAATTCACCCCTCCACTTT
TRBV7-9	NA	TRBJ1-4	NA	CASSSGDLPNEKLFF	TGTGCCAGCAGCTCCGGGGACCTCCCAAATGAAAAACTGTTTTTT
TRBV29-1	NA	TRBJ1-1	TRBD1	CSVESGQEKGAFF	TGCAGCGTTGAAAGCGGACAGGAAAAAGGAGCTTTCTTT
TRBV21-1	NA	TRBJ2-1	NA	CASTFTPRVPSYNEQFF	TGTGCCAGCACCTTTACCCCCAGGGTACCCTCCTACAATGAGCAGTTCTTC
TRBV12-3/TRBV12-4	few	TRBJ1-2	TRBD1	CASSFRDRTLTYGYTF	TGTGCCAGCAGTTTCCGGGACAGGACTCTTACCTATGGCTACACCTTC
TRBV18	NA	TRBJ2-3	NA	CASSPGTGNLDTQYF	TGTGCCAGCTCACCCGGAACAGGGAATTTGGATACGCAGTATTTT
TRBV5-1	many	TRBJ2-1	NA	CASSLARGYNEQFF	TGCGCCAGCAGCTTGGCTCGAGGGTACAATGAGCAGTTCTTC
TRBV5-1	NA	TRBJ2-2	TRBD1	CASSTRDRAPTGELFF	TGCGCCAGCAGCACCCGGGACAGGGCCCCTACCGGGGAGCTGTTTTTT
TRBV6-5	NA	TRBJ2-7	TRBD1	CASSYSRDRVYEQYF	TGTGCCAGCAGTTACTCCCGAGACAGGGTATACGAGCAGTACTTC
TRBV5-1	NA	TRBJ1-1	TRBD1	CASSLGTGVNTEAFF	TGCGCCAGCAGCTTGGGGACAGGGGTGAACACTGAAGCTTTCTTT
TRBV9	NA	TRBJ2-2	TRBD2	CASSVGSGADSNTGELFF	TGTGCCAGCAGCGTAGGTAGCGGGGCCGATTCGAACACCGGGGAGCTGTTTTTT
TRBV4-1	many	TRBJ1-2	NA	CASSQDSDINGYTF	TGCGCCAGCAGCCAAGATTCGGACATCAACGGCTACACCTTC
TRBV27	few	TRBJ1-1	TRBD1	CASSLYQGATEAFF	TGTGCCAGCAGTTTATATCAGGGGGCCACTGAAGCTTTCTTT
TRBV7-9	NA	TRBJ2-7	TRBD1	CASSFPIGQGPYEQYF	TGTGCCAGCAGCTTCCCGATCGGACAGGGACCCTACGAGCAGTACTTC
TRBV6-1	few	TRBJ2-1	TRBD2	CASRPLAGALYNEQFF	TGTGCCAGCAGACCCTTAGCGGGGGCCCTCTACAATGAGCAGTTCTTC
TRBV3-1	few	TRBJ1-4	TRBD1	CASCLGTGNEKLFF	TGTGCCAGCTGCCTCGGGACAGGCAATGAAAAACTGTTTTTT